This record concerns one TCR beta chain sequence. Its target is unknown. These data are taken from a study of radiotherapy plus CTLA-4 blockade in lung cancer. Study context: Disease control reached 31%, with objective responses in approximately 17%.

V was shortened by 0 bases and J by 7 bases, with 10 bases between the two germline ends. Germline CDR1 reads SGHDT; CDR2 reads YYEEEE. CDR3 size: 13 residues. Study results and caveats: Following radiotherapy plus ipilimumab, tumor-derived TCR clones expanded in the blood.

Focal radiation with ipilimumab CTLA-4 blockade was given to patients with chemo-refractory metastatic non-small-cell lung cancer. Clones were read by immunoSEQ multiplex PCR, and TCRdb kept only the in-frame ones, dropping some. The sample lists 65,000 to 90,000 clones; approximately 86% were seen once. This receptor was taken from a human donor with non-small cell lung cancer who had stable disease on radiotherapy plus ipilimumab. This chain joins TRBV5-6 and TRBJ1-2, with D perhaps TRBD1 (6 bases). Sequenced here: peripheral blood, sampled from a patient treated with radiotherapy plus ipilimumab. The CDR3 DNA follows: TGTGCCAGCAGCTTGGCCAGGGGTCCTGGCTACACCTTC. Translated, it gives CASSLARGPGYTF.